The text below deals with one TCR beta chain. Stated treatment: oral pan-JAK inhibitor, 5-10 mg twice daily. The record originates from a study of CD8+ T cells in alopecia areata. RNA was isolated and reverse transcribed to cDNA, the sequencing template. Method: immunoSEQ multiplex PCR; TCRdb's copy keeps in-frame clones and lacks some. The data show about 100,000 clones, almost 60% seen once. This material consisted of CD8+ T cells sorted from blood, taken at roughly week 58, from a patient treated with tofacitinib. The sequence was obtained from a human donor with alopecia areata.

CDR3 loop: CASSMWQGYEQYF. The CDR3 coding sequence is TGTGCCAGCAGTATGTGGCAGGGTTACGAGCAGTACTTC. The chain uses TRBV27 and TRBJ2-7, with D perhaps TRBD1 (5 bases). CDR1 and CDR2 (germline): MNHEY, SMNVEV (reference sequence). The ends were cut back, 5 bases at V and 4 bases at J, with 12 bases in the middle. CDR3 length: 13 residues.